The present T cell receptor (beta chain) was sequenced within a study of blood T cell repertoires in COVID-19. Study-level information: Whether acute or convalescent, the COVID-19 samples came from the United States, Italy and Spain. PBMCs, B-cell-depleted T cells, or T cells provided the cDNA or gDNA that made up the material.

Germline assignment: CDR1 LNHDA and CDR2 SQIVND (reference sequence). After removal of 3 bases from V and 7 bases from J, the junction contained 6 bases not matched to a gene. This CDR3 has 16 amino acids. Authors' methods: Amplified reference gene primers provided the basis for estimating nucleated cell counts. Sequencing was performed with immunoSEQ multiplex PCR; in TCRdb, only in-frame clones are kept and a portion is missing. The V and J calls and clone size come from that table; D and trimming were worked out from the DNA. The sample has around 260,000 clones; roughly nine tenths are singletons.

This chain connects TRBV19 to TRBJ1-6, with 10 bases matching TRBD1. Sequencing was carried out using peripheral blood. The clonotype originates from a man aged 55 to 70 who had recovered from COVID-19. The CDR3 is CASSMGQGTQNSPLHF. The CDR3 DNA reads TGTGCCAGTAGTATGGGACAGGGGACCCAAAATTCACCCCTCCACTTT.